Listed below are T cell receptor beta chains from one sample, sequenced in a study of shared clonotypes between healthy human individuals. Libraries were prepared by immunoSEQ multiplex PCR; TCRdb keeps only in-frame clonotypes and omits some of them. The table has roughly 500,000 clones, approximately 79% seen once. The sequencing sample was made of PBMCs. These receptors were taken from a woman between 35 and 50 years old in good health. Some clones in this sample may be carry-over from other donors' samples. The CDR3 runs from the conserved cysteine through the conserved F or W.

V gene,J gene,CDR3 protein
TRBV5-4,TRBJ2-7,CASSAGTSGRLHEQYF
TRBV7-9,TRBJ2-7,CASSLGGQGPTSYEQYF
TRBV5-6,TRBJ2-3,CASSLRGPDTQYF
TRBV6-5,TRBJ2-1,CASSSPLAFEQFF
TRBV9,TRBJ2-3,CASSNPGLASAPADTQYF
TRBV15,TRBJ1-1,CATSRDRVNTEAFF
TRBV7-2,TRBJ1-5,CASSDRGNQPQHF
TRBV10-2,TRBJ2-7,CASSEGQIQSYEQYF
TRBV18,TRBJ2-3,CASSPTADTDTQYF
TRBV2,TRBJ2-1,CASSSGTSGYNEQFF
TRBV6-5,TRBJ2-1,CASSYSARNNEQFF
TRBV6-5,TRBJ1-2,CASSYSGSINYGYTF
TRBV19,TRBJ1-5,CASSIMWFSNQPQHF
TRBV30,TRBJ1-1,CAWSAAEYTEAFF
TRBV4-1,TRBJ2-1,CASSQQPGPRIGNEQFF
TRBV18,TRBJ2-1,CASSPSGETYNEQFF
TRBV5-1,TRBJ1-3,CASSQDSGNTIYF
TRBV29-1,TRBJ2-7,CSVRTQSSYEQYF
TRBV15,TRBJ1-4,CATSREPDRRAEKLFF
TRBV7-2,TRBJ1-2,CASSFDSNYGYTF
TRBV2,TRBJ2-1,CASRTSGSSYNEQFF
TRBV4-3,TRBJ2-1,CASSQNRGVHNEQFF
TRBV6-6,TRBJ1-1,CASSYPTGGEGEAFF
TRBV2,TRBJ1-5,CASSGWGISNQPQHF
TRBV6-1,TRBJ2-1,CASGREVGEQFF
TRBV2,TRBJ2-3,CASSIGGDTQYF
TRBV6-6,TRBJ2-2,CASSRDRAGTGELFF
TRBV29-1,TRBJ2-1,CSVVGGNSYNEQFF
TRBV23-1,TRBJ1-1,CASSQFTGRETEAFF
TRBV5-1,TRBJ2-7,CASSGTKTGGSYEQYF
TRBV28,TRBJ2-1,CASSLRLAGVKIYNEQFF
TRBV15,TRBJ2-3,CATSREGVADTQYF
TRBV2,TRBJ1-4,CASRPGGPPAEKLFF
TRBV18,TRBJ2-7,CASSPTDSNYEQYF
TRBV5-1,TRBJ2-5,CASSLRVEETQYF
TRBV11-2,TRBJ2-7,CASSNRDNYEQYF
TRBV7-2,TRBJ2-6,CASSLSLFGLSGANVLTF
TRBV4-1,TRBJ2-7,CASSQEQGKAHEQYF
TRBV28,TRBJ1-5,CASIRAGRYQPQHF
TRBV28,TRBJ2-3,CASSSPRGLATDTQYF
TRBV2,TRBJ1-2,CASSGRALWGYTF